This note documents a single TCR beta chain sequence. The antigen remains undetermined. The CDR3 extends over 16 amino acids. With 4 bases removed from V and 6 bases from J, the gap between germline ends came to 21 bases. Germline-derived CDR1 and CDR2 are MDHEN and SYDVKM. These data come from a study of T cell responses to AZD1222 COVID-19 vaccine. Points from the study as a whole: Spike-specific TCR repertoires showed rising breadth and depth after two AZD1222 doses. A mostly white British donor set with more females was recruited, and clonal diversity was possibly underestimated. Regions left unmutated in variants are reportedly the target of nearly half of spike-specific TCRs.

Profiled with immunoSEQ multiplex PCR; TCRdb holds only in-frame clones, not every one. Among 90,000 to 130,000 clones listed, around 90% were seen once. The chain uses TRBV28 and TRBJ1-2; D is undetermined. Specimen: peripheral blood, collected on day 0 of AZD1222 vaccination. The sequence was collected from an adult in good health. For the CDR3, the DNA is TGTGCCAGCAGTTCCCCCCGACGGGGTGGGCGGGATGGCTACACCTTC. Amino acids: CASSSPRRGGRDGYTF.